A selection of T cell receptor beta chains follows, all from one sample in a study of beta chain features in type 1 diabetes. Here immunoSEQ multiplex PCR was the method, and the copy in TCRdb shows in-frame clones only, minus some. The profile covers hundreds of thousands of clones, with roughly 15% appearing a single time and about 6.7% taken by the ten largest. The sample taken for sequencing was central memory CD4+ T cells from blood. The receptor source for this set is a young man in good health. CDR3s include the opening cysteine and the closing phenylalanine or tryptophan. D genes are given only for firm matches.

.	TRBJ1-2	TRBV5-1	CASRLTGDNYGYTF
.	TRBJ2-2	TRBV6-4	CASIATGASVRVQTGELFF
TRBD1	TRBJ2-4	TRBV5-6	CASSRDRVLNIQYF
.	TRBJ1-1	TRBV11-2	CASSTRTVGTEAFF
.	TRBJ1-5	TRBV25-1	CASSGTGGNNQPQHF
.	TRBJ2-4	TRBV5-1	CASSLQNIQYF
.	TRBJ1-6	TRBV10-3	CAISGRPGVGSPLHF
TRBD2	TRBJ2-1	TRBV7-2	CASSLVASGRYTEQFF
.	TRBJ2-3	TRBV9	CASSPDAGRSTDTQYF
.	TRBJ2-5	TRBV19	CASSTGHPGETQYF
.	TRBJ2-2	TRBV5-1	CASSFIGGASSGELFF
.	TRBJ1-1	TRBV27	CASSLEPGADTEAFF
.	TRBJ1-1	TRBV29-1	CSVPGQGLTEAFF
TRBD1	TRBJ2-1	TRBV30	CAWGPTGRVTYNEQFF
TRBD2	TRBJ2-3	TRBV19	CASEGEAGGRSDTQYF
.	TRBJ1-1	TRBV6-1	CASSGYRVVGTEAFF
.	TRBJ1-3	TRBV11-2	CASSLEPLGTIYF
.	TRBJ1-6	TRBV5-4	CASSPGRQENSPLHF
TRBD1	TRBJ1-2	TRBV5-1	CASSLNGQGKYGYTF
TRBD2	TRBJ2-1	TRBV7-9	CASSLGLAENEQFF
.	TRBJ2-5	TRBV5-6	CASSLFPGTQYF
TRBD2	TRBJ2-3	TRBV25-1	CASSTETSGTDTQYF
TRBD1	TRBJ2-4	TRBV19	CASSHTGGMNIQYF
.	TRBJ2-1	TRBV6-1	CASSVQGPYNEQFF
TRBD1	TRBJ2-1	TRBV29-1	CSVGQDRYNEQFF
.	TRBJ1-5	TRBV30	CAWQQGNQPQHF
.	TRBJ2-3	TRBV29-1	CSVELGDTQYF
.	TRBJ2-5	TRBV5-1	CASSLAWSETQYF
.	TRBJ2-5	TRBV20-1	CSASKDRTNF